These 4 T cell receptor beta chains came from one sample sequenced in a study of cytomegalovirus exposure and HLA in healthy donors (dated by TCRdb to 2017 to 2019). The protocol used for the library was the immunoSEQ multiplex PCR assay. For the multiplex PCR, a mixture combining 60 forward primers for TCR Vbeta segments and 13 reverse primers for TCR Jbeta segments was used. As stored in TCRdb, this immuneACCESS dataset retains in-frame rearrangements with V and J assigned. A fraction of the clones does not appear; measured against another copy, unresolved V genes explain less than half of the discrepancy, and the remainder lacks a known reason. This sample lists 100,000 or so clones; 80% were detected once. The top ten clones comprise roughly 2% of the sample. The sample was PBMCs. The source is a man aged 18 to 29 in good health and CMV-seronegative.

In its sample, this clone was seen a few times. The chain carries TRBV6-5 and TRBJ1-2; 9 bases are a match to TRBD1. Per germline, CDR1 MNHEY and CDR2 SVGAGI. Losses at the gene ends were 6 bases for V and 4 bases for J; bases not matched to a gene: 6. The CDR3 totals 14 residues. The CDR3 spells CASSSGTGSYGYTF. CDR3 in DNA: TGTGCCAGCAGCTCCGGGACAGGGTCCTATGGCTACACCTTC.

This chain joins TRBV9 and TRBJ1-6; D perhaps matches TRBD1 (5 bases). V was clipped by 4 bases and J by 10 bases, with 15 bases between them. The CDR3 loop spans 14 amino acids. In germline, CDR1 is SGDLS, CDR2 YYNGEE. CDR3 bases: TGTGCCAGCAGCATGACAAGGGGATTCTCACCCCTCCACTTT. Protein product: CASSMTRGFSPLHF. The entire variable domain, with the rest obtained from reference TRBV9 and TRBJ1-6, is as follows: DSGVTQTPKHLITATGQRVTLRCSPRSGDLSVYWYQQSLDQGLQFLIQYYNGEERAKGNILERFSAQQFPDLHSELNLSSLELGDSALYFCASSMTRGFSPLHFGNGTRLTVT.

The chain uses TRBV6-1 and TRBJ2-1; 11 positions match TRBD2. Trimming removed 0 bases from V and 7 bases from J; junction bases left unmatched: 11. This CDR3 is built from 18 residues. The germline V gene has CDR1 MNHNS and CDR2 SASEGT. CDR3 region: CASSEAVLAGGPLNEQFF. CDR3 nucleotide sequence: TGTGCCAGCAGTGAAGCGGTATTAGCGGGGGGGCCGCTGAATGAGCAGTTCTTC.

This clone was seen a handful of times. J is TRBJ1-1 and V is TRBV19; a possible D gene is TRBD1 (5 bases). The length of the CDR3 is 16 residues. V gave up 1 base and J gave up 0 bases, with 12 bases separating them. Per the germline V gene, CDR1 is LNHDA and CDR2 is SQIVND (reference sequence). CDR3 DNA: TGTGCCAGTAGTATAGGGGGGGGAGGCATGAACACTGAAGCTTTCTTT. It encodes CASSIGGGGMNTEAFF.